This is a list of T cell receptor beta chains from one sample in a study of blood T cell repertoires in COVID-19. The method was immunoSEQ multiplex PCR; TCRdb's version includes in-frame clones alone and lacks a portion of them. In the table there are about 210,000 clones, 65% to 90% of which are singletons. Sequenced: peripheral blood. All receptors come from a woman aged 70 to 79 with COVID-19, enrolled during active disease. Each CDR3 is given with its conserved first and last residue. The D gene is left open where the match is weak. Clone size, where shown, is once, few, many, or a class for clones that have expanded.

j_call: TRBJ1-5
v_call: TRBV11-2
d_call: NA
clone_size: few
cdr3_nt: TGTGCCAGCAGCTGGACAGAGAATCAGCCCCAGCATTTT
cdr3_aa: CASSWTENQPQHF

j_call: TRBJ1-4
v_call: TRBV28
d_call: NA
clone_size: NA
cdr3_nt: TGTGCCAGCAGTTTAAGGCTCGGAGGAGAGGAAAAACTGTTTTTT
cdr3_aa: CASSLRLGGEEKLFF

j_call: TRBJ2-1
v_call: TRBV3-1/TRBV3-2
d_call: TRBD1
clone_size: NA
cdr3_nt: TGTGCCAGCAGCCAAAGGACAGGCTCCTACAATGAGCAGTTCTTC
cdr3_aa: CASSQRTGSYNEQFF

j_call: TRBJ2-3
v_call: TRBV11-2
d_call: NA
clone_size: NA
cdr3_nt: TGTGCCAGCAGCTTAGTGGGCGGGGCCGCAGATACGCAGTATTTT
cdr3_aa: CASSLVGGAADTQYF

j_call: TRBJ2-1
v_call: TRBV3-1/TRBV3-2
d_call: TRBD2
clone_size: NA
cdr3_nt: TGTGCCAGCAGCCGACTAGCGATAGGTGAGCAGTTCTTC
cdr3_aa: CASSRLAIGEQFF

j_call: TRBJ2-7
v_call: TRBV6-5
d_call: NA
clone_size: once
cdr3_nt: TGTGCCAGCACCAATCCGACAGATTCCTACGAGCAGTACTTC
cdr3_aa: CASTNPTDSYEQYF

j_call: TRBJ2-3
v_call: TRBV5-1
d_call: TRBD2
clone_size: NA
cdr3_nt: TGCGCCAGCAGCTTTAGCGGGAGTGGCGCAGATACGCAGTATTTT
cdr3_aa: CASSFSGSGADTQYF

j_call: TRBJ2-3
v_call: TRBV2
d_call: NA
clone_size: NA
cdr3_nt: TGTGCCAGCAGAGGACAGAGCACAGATACGCAGTATTTT
cdr3_aa: CASRGQSTDTQYF

j_call: TRBJ2-7
v_call: TRBV10-2
d_call: TRBD1
clone_size: NA
cdr3_nt: TGCGCCAGCACTGGACAGGGGCGAACGGAGCAGTACTTC
cdr3_aa: CASTGQGRTEQYF

j_call: TRBJ1-2
v_call: TRBV6-2/TRBV6-3
d_call: NA
clone_size: once
cdr3_nt: TGTGCCAGCAGTGGGACACAAGCTATATATGGCTACACCTTC
cdr3_aa: CASSGTQAIYGYTF